This TCR beta chain was observed in a study of blood T cells in healthy people across ages. Germline CDR1 reads MGHDK; CDR2 reads SYGVNS. Trimming left V 3 bases short and J 4 bases short, with 7 bases between. The CDR3 runs 12 residues. A second PCR, run for roughly 7 to 12 cycles, used a sample-barcoded 5' primer plus a J-beta primer mix. TCRdb analysed the 5' RACE reads with MiXCR anew, one entry per CDR3 protein. The sample consists of approximately 1.5 million distinct CDR3 sequences, 35% to 45% of them appearing once. In its sample, this clonotype was seen many times. The V gene is TRBV25-1, the J gene TRBJ2-7; D is uncertain. The sequencing sample was made of blood. This sequence was found in a woman younger than 30 in good health. CDR3 protein: CASSDKGYEQYF. The CDR3 coding sequence is TGTGCCAGCAGTGATAAGGGATACGAGCAGTACTTC.